These T cell receptor beta chains were read from a single sample in a study of cytomegalovirus exposure and HLA in healthy donors. Only in-frame clones appear in the TCRdb table, and some are missing; sequencing was by immunoSEQ multiplex PCR. The data show 220,000 or so clones, around 90% seen once. Sequencing was done on a sample of PBMCs. Receptors originate from a woman younger than 30 in good health and CMV-seronegative. Each CDR3 is given with its conserved first and last residue. A D gene is named only where the DNA matches it firmly. Clone size, where shown, is once, few, many, or a class for clones that have expanded.

D gene,clone size,V gene,J gene,CDR3 protein,CDR3 DNA
TRBD1,NA,TRBV11-2,TRBJ2-7,CASSLVGQNYEQYF,TGTGCCAGCAGCTTAGTGGGACAGAACTACGAGCAGTACTTC
NA,NA,TRBV7-6,TRBJ1-1,CASSLVLLNTEAFF,TGTGCCAGCAGCTTAGTTCTGTTGAACACTGAAGCTTTCTTT
NA,NA,TRBV7-2,TRBJ2-2,CASHPGGGPLRELFF,TGTGCCAGCCACCCCGGGGGAGGTCCTCTCCGGGAGCTGTTTTTT
NA,NA,TRBV27,TRBJ1-5,CASSWTGNQPQHF,TGTGCCAGCAGCTGGACAGGCAATCAGCCCCAGCATTTT
NA,NA,TRBV7-3,TRBJ2-7,CASSLTGASRYSEQYF,TGTGCCAGCAGCTTAACGGGCGCTAGCCGATATTCCGAGCAGTACTTC
NA,NA,TRBV6-6,TRBJ2-2,CASSPRRDTGELFF,TGTGCCAGCAGTCCTCGTCGAGACACCGGGGAGCTGTTTTTT
TRBD2,NA,TRBV29-1,TRBJ2-5,CSVVSIAGGIETQYF,TGCAGCGTGGTGTCTATAGCGGGAGGGATAGAGACCCAGTACTTC
TRBD2,NA,TRBV5-1,TRBJ2-1,CASSLLAGSGNEQFF,TGCGCCAGCAGCTTGCTAGCGGGATCCGGAAATGAGCAGTTCTTC
NA,once,TRBV7-2,TRBJ1-4,CASSFSRGEKLFF,TGTGCCAGCAGCTTCTCCAGGGGTGAAAAACTGTTTTTT
TRBD1,once,TRBV27,TRBJ1-6,CASSSRTGGLPPLHF,TGTGCCAGCAGTTCCCGGACAGGGGGACTTCCACCCCTCCACTTT
TRBD1,NA,TRBV19,TRBJ1-5,CASSPTGAPGQPQHF,TGTGCCAGTAGTCCCACAGGGGCGCCCGGACAGCCCCAGCATTTT
TRBD1,once,TRBV28,TRBJ1-3,CASSPGQGTGNTIYF,TGTGCCAGCAGCCCCGGACAGGGGACTGGAAACACCATATATTTT
TRBD2,NA,TRBV11-2,TRBJ2-1,CASSLDRLAGGSSSYNEQFF,TGTGCCAGCAGCTTAGATCGACTAGCGGGAGGTAGTAGCTCCTACAATGAGCAGTTCTTC
TRBD2,NA,TRBV10-2,TRBJ2-7,CASSESSGMLYEQYF,TGCGCCAGCAGTGAGTCTAGCGGGATGCTCTACGAGCAGTACTTC
NA,NA,TRBV9,TRBJ2-2,CASSEQGLFTGELFF,TGTGCCAGCAGCGAACAGGGTTTATTCACCGGGGAGCTGTTTTTT
TRBD1,few,TRBV18,TRBJ1-2,CASSPPDRAQDGYTF,TGTGCCAGCTCACCACCGGACAGGGCGCAGGATGGCTACACCTTC
NA,NA,TRBV10-3,TRBJ2-2,CAISYRDSGELFF,TGTGCCATCAGTTATAGGGACTCCGGGGAGCTGTTTTTT
NA,NA,TRBV7-2,TRBJ1-2,CASSSTGYGYTF,TGTGCCAGCAGCTCGACGGGGTATGGCTACACCTTC
TRBD1,once,TRBV13,TRBJ2-5,CASSLGQQETQYF,TGTGCCAGCAGCTTGGGACAGCAAGAGACCCAGTACTTC
TRBD1,NA,TRBV10-3,TRBJ1-5,CAISESGGGANQPQHF,TGTGCCATCAGTGAGTCTGGAGGGGGCGCAAATCAGCCCCAGCATTTT
TRBD1,NA,TRBV11-2,TRBJ2-5,CASSLVMGTAVQETQYF,TGTGCCAGCAGCTTAGTCATGGGGACAGCAGTTCAAGAGACCCAGTACTTC
NA,few,TRBV5-1,TRBJ1-2,CASSLIIGTLDYGYTF,TGCGCCAGCAGCTTGATAATCGGGACATTAGACTATGGCTACACCTTC
TRBD2,NA,TRBV19,TRBJ2-7,CASSMSSGRNEQYF,TGTGCCAGTAGTATGTCTAGCGGGAGAAACGAGCAGTACTTC
TRBD1,NA,TRBV5-1,TRBJ2-7,CASSWQVGQGVKSPHEQYF,TGCGCCAGCAGCTGGCAGGTGGGGCAGGGGGTGAAGAGTCCCCACGAGCAGTACTTC
NA,NA,TRBV7-7,TRBJ1-1,CASSLKGGTEAFF,TGTGCCAGCAGCTTAAAAGGGGGCACTGAAGCTTTCTTT
NA,NA,TRBV5-1,TRBJ1-5,CASSLDVGGPQPQHF,TGCGCCAGCAGTCTTGATGTGGGGGGGCCTCAGCCCCAGCATTTT
NA,NA,TRBV6-1,TRBJ2-7,CASSEEARAFSYEQYF,TGTGCCAGCAGTGAAGAGGCCAGGGCCTTTTCCTACGAGCAGTACTTC
NA,NA,TRBV28,TRBJ1-2,CASSLSVAAGKGGYTF,TGTGCCAGCAGTTTATCAGTAGCGGCGGGGAAGGGGGGCTACACCTTC
TRBD2,NA,TRBV7-6,TRBJ2-7,CASSFHQTSGSYEQYF,TGTGCCAGCAGCTTTCATCAGACTAGCGGGAGCTACGAGCAGTACTTC
NA,NA,TRBV2,TRBJ2-6,CASSAAGAPAGANVLTF,TGTGCCAGCAGTGCCGCGGGGGCTCCTGCTGGGGCCAACGTCCTGACTTTC
TRBD1,NA,TRBV5-1,TRBJ1-4,CASSLDRTGGDEKLFF,TGCGCCAGCAGCTTGGACCGGACAGGGGGGGATGAAAAACTGTTTTTT
TRBD1,NA,TRBV28,TRBJ1-2,CASSTGGYYGYTF,TGTGCCAGCAGCACAGGGGGCTACTATGGCTACACCTTC
NA,once,TRBV2,TRBJ1-1,CASSDRGYTEAFF,TGTGCCAGCAGTGACAGGGGTTACACTGAAGCTTTCTTT
TRBD2,NA,TRBV11-2,TRBJ2-2,CASSLRGGTLTGELFF,TGTGCCAGCAGCTTGCGGGGGGGAACACTAACCGGGGAGCTGTTTTTT
TRBD1,NA,TRBV18,TRBJ1-1,CASSSSGTANTEAFF,TGTGCCAGCTCATCTTCCGGGACAGCGAACACTGAAGCTTTCTTT
TRBD2,NA,TRBV27,TRBJ2-2,CASSITTSGETGELFF,TGTGCCAGCAGTATCACGACTAGCGGAGAAACCGGGGAGCTGTTTTTT
NA,NA,TRBV28,TRBJ2-7,CASQAGHYEQYF,TGTGCCAGCCAAGCGGGACACTACGAGCAGTACTTC
TRBD1,NA,TRBV19,TRBJ2-1,CASRRGQGGSYNEQFF,TGTGCCAGTAGGAGGGGGCAGGGTGGTTCTTACAATGAGCAGTTCTTC
NA,NA,TRBV28,TRBJ1-2,CASSFSSRADYGYTF,TGTGCCAGCAGTTTCAGTAGCAGGGCGGACTATGGCTACACCTTC
TRBD2,NA,TRBV19,TRBJ2-7,CASSWAGVSSYEQYF,TGTGCCAGTAGTTGGGCGGGAGTAAGCTCCTACGAGCAGTACTTC
NA,NA,TRBV4-1,TRBJ2-3,CASSQERHLQGTQYF,TGCGCCAGCAGCCAAGAAAGGCATTTACAGGGTACGCAGTATTTT
TRBD2,NA,TRBV27,TRBJ2-7,CASRNGGGRSYEQYF,TGTGCCAGCAGAAACGGGGGGGGAAGGTCCTACGAGCAGTACTTC
NA,NA,TRBV6-1,TRBJ2-7,CAGSTGNGEQYF,TGTGCCGGATCTACAGGGAATGGCGAGCAGTACTTC
TRBD1,few,TRBV2,TRBJ1-2,CAVPGQVYGYTF,TGTGCCGTTCCGGGACAGGTATATGGCTACACCTTC
NA,NA,TRBV29-1,TRBJ2-1,CSVEDSLAANEQFF,TGCAGCGTTGAAGATAGTCTAGCAGCCAATGAGCAGTTCTTC
TRBD1,NA,TRBV6-5,TRBJ1-6,CASRTGTGGNSPLHF,TGTGCCAGCAGGACCGGGACAGGGGGTAATTCACCCCTCCACTTT
TRBD1,NA,TRBV5-1,TRBJ1-1,CASSGSGTGGTEAFF,TGCGCCAGCAGCGGATCCGGGACAGGGGGCACTGAAGCTTTCTTT
NA,NA,TRBV18,TRBJ2-1,CASSPPVGAGSSYNEQFF,TGTGCCAGCTCACCCCCGGTCGGTGCGGGGAGCTCCTACAATGAGCAGTTCTTC
TRBD1,NA,TRBV12-5,TRBJ1-5,CASGLATDRVLGIQPQHF,TGTGCTAGTGGTTTGGCCACCGACAGGGTCTTAGGTATTCAGCCCCAGCATTTT
NA,NA,TRBV25-1,TRBJ2-2,CASRRNTGELFF,TGTGCCAGCAGGAGGAACACCGGGGAGCTGTTTTTT
NA,NA,TRBV5-1,TRBJ2-7,CASSSSTQRYEQYF,TGCGCCAGCAGCTCTTCAACGCAGAGGTACGAGCAGTACTTC
NA,NA,TRBV2,TRBJ2-1,CASRRSGGLSSYNEQFF,TGTGCCAGCAGGCGTTCTGGCGGCCTTAGCTCCTACAATGAGCAGTTCTTC
NA,NA,TRBV7-9,TRBJ1-1,CASSRGQPITEAFF,TGTGCCAGCAGCCGTGGACAGCCGATCACTGAAGCTTTCTTT
NA,NA,TRBV29-1,TRBJ1-1,CSVTEAREAFF,TGCAGCGTCACCGAGGCCAGAGAAGCTTTCTTT
TRBD2,NA,TRBV6-5,TRBJ2-7,CASRSGGIFYEQYF,TGTGCCAGCAGATCGGGGGGGATCTTTTACGAGCAGTACTTC
TRBD2,NA,TRBV11-2,TRBJ2-3,CASSPMTSNTDTQYF,TGTGCCAGCAGCCCCATGACTAGCAACACAGATACGCAGTATTTT
TRBD1,NA,TRBV28,TRBJ1-5,CASVPGTASNQPQHF,TGTGCCAGCGTCCCAGGGACAGCAAGCAATCAGCCCCAGCATTTT
NA,NA,TRBV7-3,TRBJ2-7,CASSLHPGVSNEQYF,TGTGCCAGCAGCTTACACCCGGGGGTTTCTAACGAGCAGTACTTC
NA,NA,TRBV6-1,TRBJ1-2,CASSSVRASGYTF,TGTGCCAGCAGTTCTGTCAGGGCAAGCGGCTACACCTTC